Shown below are 30 T cell receptor beta chains from a single sample sequenced in a study of blood T cell repertoires in COVID-19. Data came from immunoSEQ multiplex PCR; TCRdb stores just in-frame clones and leaves some out. The repertoire holds a few hundred thousand clones, with more than 75% as singletons. Sequencing was performed on peripheral blood. The origin of the receptors is a middle-aged man with active or convalescent COVID-19.

The rearrangement links TRBV7-8 to TRBJ2-1, with 8 bases aligning to TRBD1. V shed 4 bases, J shed 8 bases, and the junction held 10 bases outside the gene matches. The CDR3 is 15 amino acids. Germline assignment: CDR1 SGHVS and CDR2 FQNEAQ. The CDR3 bases are TGTGCCAGCAGCTCGGAAGGACAGGGTATGGATGAGCAGTTCTTC. It is translated as CASSSEGQGMDEQFF.

This clone has a handful of counts. The rearrangement uses TRBV5-1 and TRBJ2-7; 11 bases align to TRBD1. The CDR3 extends over 14 amino acids. Germline V CDR1 and CDR2: SGHRS, YFSETQ. Trimming at V came to 4 bases and at J to 6 bases, leaving 6 bases not matched to a gene. The CDR3, as DNA: TGCGCCAGCAGCGAGGACAGGGGGCGAATCGAGCAGTACTTC. Amino acid sequence: CASSEDRGRIEQYF.

This clone was detected only a few times. The gene calls are TRBV5-1 and TRBJ1-2; a possible D gene is TRBD1 (6 bases). V was clipped by 5 bases and J by 2 bases, with 10 bases between them. Germline V gives CDR1 SGHRS, CDR2 YFSETQ. This CDR3 is built from 13 residues. The CDR3 region has the DNA TGCGCCAGCAGATCGGACAGAAACTATGGCTACACCTTC. Translation gives CASRSDRNYGYTF.

The chain has TRBV11-2 and TRBJ1-1; D unresolved. Trimming pared 5 bases from V and 6 bases from J, leaving 16 bases between. CDR1 and CDR2 from the germline V gene are SGHAT and FQNNGV. This CDR3 comprises 14 residues. CDR3 protein: CASSPDGVGPEAFF. The CDR3, as DNA: TGTGCCAGCAGCCCAGACGGGGTAGGGCCTGAAGCTTTCTTT.

Only a few counts were recorded for this clone. The rearrangement links TRBV7-9 to TRBJ2-3, with D perhaps TRBD2 (5 bases). Trimming removed 3 bases at V and 5 bases at J, with 12 bases between. CDR3 length: 14 amino acids. From germline, CDR1 is SEHNR and CDR2 FQNEAQ (reference sequence). The DNA for the CDR3 is TGTGCCAGCAGCTTCGGACTTGGGGTAGATACGCAGTATTTT. It translates to CASSFGLGVDTQYF.

This sequence joins TRBV30 and TRBJ1-5; possibly TRBD1 for D (5 bases). Trimming pared 5 bases from V and 0 bases from J, leaving 8 bases between. Germline V gives CDR1 GTSNPN, CDR2 SVGIG (reference sequence). The CDR3 contains 13 residues. CDR3 loop: CAWQGSSNQPQHF. The CDR3 nucleotides are TGTGCCTGGCAGGGTTCTAGCAATCAGCCCCAGCATTTT. The full variable domain, in which reference TRBV30 and TRBJ1-5 provide the parts outside the CDR3, is SQTIHQWPATLVQPVGSPLSLECTVEGTSNPNLYWYRQAAGRGLQLLFYSVGIGQISSEVPQNLSASRPQDRQFILSSKKLLLSDSGFYLCAWQGSSNQPQHFGDGTRLSIL.

The chain links TRBV19 to TRBJ1-5; TRBD1 matches at 9 bases. With 6 bases clipped from V and 5 bases from J, the junction kept 11 bases outside the gene matches. The CDR3 has 16 residues. Germline values: CDR1 LNHDA, CDR2 SQIVND (reference sequence). CDR3 protein: CASSTRWDRVYQPQHF. DNA of the CDR3: TGTGCCAGTAGCACTAGATGGGACAGGGTGTATCAGCCCCAGCATTTT.

J is TRBJ2-1 and V is TRBV7-2; 8 bases map to TRBD1. V shed 5 bases and J 8 bases; nucleotides not matched to a gene: 17. The CDR3 is 17 amino acids. CDR1 and CDR2 from the germline V gene are SGHTA and FQGNSA. CDR3 protein: CASSPVGYRGEGYEQFF. The CDR3 DNA sequence: TGTGCCAGCAGCCCGGTGGGGTACAGGGGGGAAGGTTATGAGCAGTTCTTC.

The chain links TRBV4-1 to TRBJ1-5, with 8 bases identical to TRBD1. This CDR3 region has 15 residues. The V gene's germline CDR1 is MGHRA and CDR2 YSYEKL. The V and J ends lost 4 bases and 5 bases, in that order; junction bases with no gene match: 7. The chain's CDR3 is CASSPGQGYDQPQHF. CDR3 nucleotides: TGCGCCAGCAGCCCCGGACAGGGCTACGATCAGCCCCAGCATTTT.

The chain links TRBV10-2 to TRBJ2-3, with 10 bases identical to TRBD2. The CDR3 contains 15 residues. Per the germline V gene, CDR1 is WSHSY and CDR2 is SAAADI. J gave up 2 bases and V 6 bases, and 5 bases lay outside the gene matches. CDR3 sequence reads: CASRTSGLPTDTQYF. The CDR3 bases are TGCGCCAGCAGGACTAGCGGGCTACCCACAGATACGCAGTATTTT.

The chain links TRBV4-1 to TRBJ1-1; 8 nucleotides align to TRBD1. This CDR3 contains 12 residues. V trimming: 8 bases; J trimming: 1 base; junction bases outside the gene matches: 0. CDR1 is MGHRA, CDR2 YSYEKL, per germline. For the CDR3, the DNA is TGCGCCAGCGGACAGGGGAACACTGAAGCTTTCTTT. Amino acids: CASGQGNTEAFF.

The J gene is TRBJ2-1, the V gene TRBV29-1, with 9 positions matching TRBD1. The J segment lost 4 bases and the V segment lost 3 bases, leaving 4 bases of the junction unmatched. The CDR3 length is 14 residues. Germline CDR1 reads SQVTM; CDR2 reads ANQGSEA. CDR3 protein: CSVEWTGAYNEQFF. The CDR3 DNA sequence: TGCAGCGTTGAGTGGACAGGGGCATACAATGAGCAGTTCTTC.

The chain is built from TRBV25-1 and TRBJ2-2; tentatively, D is TRBD2 (7 bases). Trimming stripped 7 bases from V and 5 bases from J, with 17 bases between. Germline-derived CDR1 and CDR2 are MGHDK and SYGVNS. There are 15 residues in the CDR3. This CDR3 is CASIEGGLETGELFF. CDR3 DNA sequence: TGTGCCAGCATTGAGGGGGGGCTGGAGACCGGGGAGCTGTTTTTT. The full variable domain, in which reference TRBV25-1 and TRBJ2-2 provide the parts outside the CDR3, is EADIYQTPRYLVIGTGKKITLECSQTMGHDKMYWYQQDPGMELHLIHYSYGVNSTEKGDLSSESTVSRIRTEHFPLTLESARPSHTSQYLCASIEGGLETGELFFGEGSRLTVL.

The gene calls are TRBV19 and TRBJ1-1; no clear D gene. This CDR3 contains 13 residues. Trimming took off 5 bases at V and 6 bases at J, with 13 bases between the two ends. Germline V gives CDR1 LNHDA, CDR2 SQIVND (reference sequence). CDR3: CASSRASAAEAFF. The CDR3 bases are TGTGCCAGTAGTCGGGCCTCAGCGGCTGAAGCTTTCTTT.

In its sample, this clone was seen once. The rearrangement links TRBV5-4 to TRBJ2-7, with D perhaps matching TRBD1 (6 bases). With 3 bases removed from V and 4 bases from J, the gap between germline ends came to 20 bases. The CDR3 extends over 16 amino acids. The germline V gene has CDR1 SGHNT and CDR2 YYREEE (reference sequence). CDR3 amino acids: CASSWGRRGQGYEQYF. The CDR3 bases are TGTGCCAGCAGCTGGGGACGAAGGGGCCAGGGGTACGAGCAGTACTTC. The full variable domain, with the rest looked up from reference TRBV5-4 and TRBJ2-7, is ETGVTQSPTHLIKTRGQQVTLRCSSQSGHNTVSWYQQALGQGPQFIFQYYREEENGRGNFPPRFSGLQFPNYSSELNVNALELDDSALYLCASSWGRRGQGYEQYFGPGTRLTVT.

The table lists this clone with a count of one. The gene calls are TRBV5-1 and TRBJ2-7; 7 bases match TRBD2. The V and J ends lost 4 bases and 2 bases, in that order; junction bases with no gene match: 9. This CDR3 has 15 amino acids. The germline V gene has CDR1 SGHRS and CDR2 YFSETQ. CDR3 DNA: TGCGCCAGCAGCCCTACCTCGCGGGGGACCTACGAGCAGTACTTC. As protein: CASSPTSRGTYEQYF.

V and J are TRBV7-2 and TRBJ2-7; 9 nucleotides agree with TRBD2. The CDR3 sequence is 15 residues long. Unmatched junction bases numbered 7, after V lost 4 bases and J lost 3 bases. Per germline, CDR1 SGHTA and CDR2 FQGNSA. In DNA, the CDR3 is TGTGCCAGCAGCTACATTAGCGGGAGTGGCTACGAGCAGTACTTC. The encoded protein is CASSYISGSGYEQYF.

There are a few counts of this clone. The chain uses TRBV27 and TRBJ1-2; TRBD1 aligns across 8 bases. This CDR3 region has 13 residues. The germline CDR1 and CDR2 sequences are MNHEY and SMNVEV (reference sequence). Trimming took 6 bases from V and 8 from J; bases not matched to a gene: 8. CDR3 coding DNA: TGTGCCAGCAGGACGTCAGGGGGCAGGGGCTACACCTTC. Translating it yields CASRTSGGRGYTF.

The chain employs TRBV2 and TRBJ2-7, with 7 positions matching TRBD1. With V trimmed by 6 bases and J by 0 bases, 5 bases remained unmatched. Germline V gene lookup returns CDR1 SNHLY and CDR2 FYNNEI. The length of the CDR3 is 14 residues. The CDR3 DNA follows: TGTGCCAGCAGCCCGGACAGGAGCTCCTACGAGCAGTACTTC. This gives the protein CASSPDRSSYEQYF.

V is TRBV6-2 or TRBV6-3 and J is TRBJ2-1; D is possibly TRBD2 (6 bases). Germline CDR1 and CDR2: MNHEY and SVGEGT. The germline V and J ends were trimmed by 1 base and 6 bases, with 7 bases remaining between them. The CDR3 sequence is 13 residues long. The CDR3: CASSYYGGNEQFF. CDR3 bases: TGTGCCAGCAGTTACTACGGGGGCAATGAGCAGTTCTTC.

This chain connects TRBV9 to TRBJ2-5; 11 nucleotides align to TRBD2. Germline V lookup: CDR1 SGDLS, CDR2 YYNGEE. CDR3 length equals 15 residues. V shed 7 bases and J 0 bases; nucleotides not matched to a gene: 5. CDR3 loop: CASAASGRYQETQYF. The CDR3 DNA follows: TGTGCCAGCGCGGCTAGCGGGAGGTACCAAGAGACCCAGTACTTC.

The chain couples TRBV19 to TRBJ1-3; D call uncertain. The CDR3 loop spans 14 amino acids. Germline lookup yields CDR1 LNHDA and CDR2 SQIVND (reference sequence). Trimming cost V 5 bases and J 2 bases, with 10 bases left between them. The chain's CDR3 is CASSLLATGNTIYF. The CDR3 DNA sequence: TGTGCCAGTAGTCTCCTAGCCACTGGAAACACCATATATTTT.

The rearrangement links TRBV11-2 to TRBJ2-2; TRBD2 is a possible D gene (5 bases). The CDR3 is made up of 15 amino acids. The ends were cut back, 5 bases at V and 7 bases at J, with 17 bases in the middle. Per the germline V gene, CDR1 is SGHAT and CDR2 is FQNNGV. The CDR3 DNA follows: TGTGCCAGCAGCCCCCTCGAGGGTAGCCGCGGGGAGCTGTTTTTT. Amino acid sequence: CASSPLEGSRGELFF.

The CDR3 reads CASSTRTGLNTEAFF. The CDR3 DNA reads as TGTGCCAGTAGTACCCGGACAGGATTGAACACTGAAGCTTTCTTT. The gene calls are TRBV19 and TRBJ1-1; 7 bases line up with TRBD1. Trimming took 4 bases from V and 0 from J; bases not matched to a gene: 5. The CDR3 sequence is 15 residues long. Germline lookup yields CDR1 LNHDA and CDR2 SQIVND (reference sequence).

The chain has TRBV29-1 and TRBJ2-5; 8 bases are a match to TRBD1. In germline, CDR1 is SQVTM, CDR2 ANQGSEA. V shed 7 bases and J 4 bases; nucleotides not matched to a gene: 8. The CDR3 contains 13 residues. CDR3 DNA sequence: TGCAGCGGATCCGGGACAGGTATAGAGACCCAGTACTTC. Translating gives CSGSGTGIETQYF.

The chain links TRBV11-2 to TRBJ2-7; perhaps TRBD2 as D (5 bases). The CDR3 is made up of 15 amino acids. Germline CDR1 is SGHAT and CDR2 is FQNNGV. V lost 5 bases and J 1 base, leaving 15 bases between the germline ends. The CDR3 spells CASSLPGLISYEQYF. The CDR3 DNA reads as TGTGCCAGCAGCCTGCCCGGACTGATATCCTACGAGCAGTACTTC.

This clone was picked up one time. The chain recombines TRBV4-1 with TRBJ1-2; the D is unclear. Deletions cut 0 bases from V and 3 bases from J, with 20 bases between. CDR3 length equals 18 residues. CDR1 MGHRA and CDR2 YSYEKL come from the germline V gene. Here the CDR3 reads CASSQDTAELQKDYGYTF. CDR3 sequence (DNA): TGCGCCAGCAGCCAAGATACGGCGGAGCTACAAAAGGACTATGGCTACACCTTC.

This clone came up once. The chain carries TRBV9 and TRBJ2-2; D remains ambiguous. The V end lost 4 bases, the J end lost 6 bases, and 10 bases lay between the germline ends. This CDR3 has 13 amino acids. The germline V gene has CDR1 SGDLS and CDR2 YYNGEE. The chain's CDR3 is CASSPMLPGELFF. The CDR3 DNA is TGTGCCAGCAGCCCTATGCTCCCCGGGGAGCTGTTTTTT.

This clone was found once. The rearrangement uses TRBV5-6 and TRBJ2-7; 8 bases are shared with TRBD1. The junction had 5 bases not matched to a gene; V was cut back by 3 bases and J by 0 bases. The CDR3 has 15 amino acids. Per germline, CDR1 SGHDT and CDR2 YYEEEE. Here the CDR3 DNA reads TGTGCCAGCAGCTGGGGACAGGATTTCTCCTACGAGCAGTACTTC. Translating gives CASSWGQDFSYEQYF.

The chain joins TRBV6-2 or TRBV6-3 to TRBJ2-1; D remains ambiguous. The V and J ends lost 5 bases and 4 bases respectively, with 9 bases between them. Germline values: CDR1 MNHEY, CDR2 SVGEGT. This CDR3 has 13 amino acids. CDR3 sequence: CASSSDGYNEQFF. The CDR3 DNA follows: TGTGCCAGCAGTAGCGACGGGTACAATGAGCAGTTCTTC.